These 28 T cell receptor beta chains came from one sample sequenced in a study of cytomegalovirus exposure and HLA in healthy donors. It was with 60 Vbeta and 13 Jbeta primers that the PCR ran. TCRdb's copy holds only in-frame clones and misses some; the assay was immunoSEQ multiplex PCR. The sample holds 150,000 to 200,000 clones, around 75% seen once. Sequencing was performed on PBMCs. These receptors were collected from a male donor in good health and CMV-seronegative.

The chain couples TRBV7-8 to TRBJ2-6; weak D call: TRBD2 (5 bases). Trimming took 2 bases from V and 1 from J, leaving 15 bases between them. Germline V lookup: CDR1 SGHVS, CDR2 FQNEAQ. This CDR3 has 18 amino acids. This CDR3 is CASSLRGSAPSGANVLTF. CDR3 nucleotides: TGTGCCAGCAGCTTACGGGGAAGTGCTCCATCTGGGGCCAACGTCCTGACTTTC.

The chain uses TRBV27 and TRBJ1-5; possibly TRBD1 for D (5 bases). The CDR3 sequence is 13 residues long. Trimming removed 6 bases at V and 4 bases at J, with 10 bases between. The germline CDR1 and CDR2 sequences are MNHEY and SMNVEV (reference sequence). The chain's CDR3 is CASRGVENQPQHF. CDR3 sequence (DNA): TGTGCCAGCAGAGGGGTCGAGAATCAGCCCCAGCATTTT.

The count of this clone is one. The chain recombines TRBV7-3 with TRBJ2-2; maybe TRBD2 (6 bases). CDR1 SGHTA and CDR2 FQGTGA come from the germline V gene. The CDR3 contains 17 residues. Deletions cut 4 bases from V and 4 bases from J, with 19 bases between. Written as DNA, the CDR3 is TGTGCCAGCAGCTCCCTTGGTCGGGAGCTTTTCACCGGGGAGCTGTTTTTT. Its translation is CASSSLGRELFTGELFF. Full variable domain (remainder filled in from reference TRBV7-3 and TRBJ2-2): GAGVSQTPSNKVTEKGKYVELRCDPISGHTALYWYRQSLGQGPEFLIYFQGTGAADDSGLPNDRFFAVRPEGSVSTLKIQRTERGDSAVYLCASSSLGRELFTGELFFGEGSRLTVL.

The V call is TRBV30, the J call TRBJ2-7, with D possibly being TRBD1 (7 bases). The V gene's germline CDR1 is GTSNPN and CDR2 SVGIG (reference sequence). Trimming removed 2 bases at V and 3 bases at J, with 17 bases between. The CDR3 extends over 15 amino acids. The CDR3 bases are TGTGCCTGGAGTCAGGGGGGTTTTGCTGGCTACGAGCAGTACTTC. This encodes CAWSQGGFAGYEQYF.

The chain uses TRBV25-1 and TRBJ1-1; 9 nucleotides agree with TRBD1. The CDR3 has 13 residues. Germline CDR1 and CDR2: MGHDK and SYGVNS. J was trimmed by 2 bases and V by 7 bases; bases with no gene match: 2. CDR3 DNA sequence: TGTGCCAGCATGGGACAGGGTAACACTGAAGCTTTCTTT. This translates into CASMGQGNTEAFF.

The V and J genes are TRBV11-2 and TRBJ1-5; D gene unclear. Trimming took off 5 bases at V and 5 bases at J, with 10 bases between the two ends. CDR1 is SGHAT and CDR2 is FQNNGV in the germline V gene. This CDR3 region has 13 residues. CDR3 DNA: TGTGCCAGCAGCCAACAGTCAGATCAGCCCCAGCATTTT. Amino acids: CASSQQSDQPQHF.

The chain uses TRBV19 and TRBJ2-1; TRBD2 aligns across 7 bases. Trimming cost V 10 bases and J 0 bases; bases outside gene matches: 9. The CDR3 is 15 residues long. Germline assignment: CDR1 LNHDA and CDR2 SQIVND (reference sequence). The DNA of the CDR3 is TGTGCCACTCGGGGAGCGGGGCGCTCCTACAATGAGCAGTTCTTC. Protein product: CATRGAGRSYNEQFF.

The genes are TRBV30 and TRBJ2-3; D remains ambiguous. The ends were cut back, 2 bases at V and 2 bases at J, with 8 bases in the middle. Germline CDR1 reads GTSNPN; CDR2 reads SVGIG (reference sequence). The CDR3 totals 13 residues. Written as DNA, the CDR3 is TGTGCCTGGAGTTGGCGGCCCACAGATACGCAGTATTTT. Translation gives CAWSWRPTDTQYF.

Only one count was recorded for this clone. Other DNA sequences in this sample translate to the same CDR3. The CDR3 is CASGSRVRSEQYF. In nucleotides, the CDR3 is TGTGCTAGTGGTTCACGGGTCCGCTCGGAGCAGTACTTC. This rearrangement joins TRBV12-5 to TRBJ2-7; unclear D gene. Deletions cut 4 bases from V and 7 bases from J, with 14 bases between. The CDR3 contains 13 residues. Germline CDR1 LGHNT, CDR2 FRNRAP.

Note on this clone: The sample contains more than one DNA sequence encoding this CDR3. Written as DNA, the CDR3 is TGTGCCAGCAGTTTTGGGACAGGAGGCTACGAGCAGTACTTC. Translated, it gives CASSFGTGGYEQYF. The V gene is TRBV6-5, the J gene TRBJ2-5, with TRBD1 identical over 8 bases. The last part of the DNA fits TRBJ2-7 better; the J call may be wrong. The CDR3 runs to 14 residues. CDR1 is MNHEY, CDR2 SVGAGI, per germline.

The rearrangement links TRBV6-1 to TRBJ1-5; the D gene is possibly TRBD1 (5 bases). Germline lookup yields CDR1 MNHNS and CDR2 SASEGT. Trimming left V 11 bases short and J 2 bases short, with 19 bases between. The CDR3 runs 15 residues. The CDR3 reads CAGALWATGNQPQHF. The CDR3 DNA follows: TGTGCCGGGGCCCTGTGGGCTACGGGCAATCAGCCCCAGCATTTT.

The rearrangement joins TRBV18 to TRBJ1-1; no reliable D call. The germline gives CDR1 KGHSH, CDR2 LQKENI. The CDR3 runs to 17 residues. The germline V and J ends were trimmed by 6 bases and 0 bases, with 20 bases remaining between them. DNA of the CDR3: TGTGCCAGCTCCCCTAGAGGTAGGAGTACCATGAACACTGAAGCTTTCTTT. Amino acid sequence: CASSPRGRSTMNTEAFF. The full variable domain, in which reference TRBV18 and TRBJ1-1 provide the parts outside the CDR3, is NAGVMQNPRHLVRRRGQEARLRCSPMKGHSHVYWYRQLPEEGLKFMVYLQKENIIDESGMPKERFSAEFPKEGPSILRIQQVVRGDSAAYFCASSPRGRSTMNTEAFFGQGTRLTVV.

This clone was counted only a few times. The rearrangement joins TRBV11-2 to TRBJ2-3, with 9 bases aligning to TRBD1. This CDR3 contains 16 residues. V shed 3 bases and J 3 bases; nucleotides not matched to a gene: 7. Germline CDR1 SGHAT, CDR2 FQNNGV. The CDR3 nucleotides are TGTGCCAGCAGCTTGGGGGCGGACAGGGGAACAGATACGCAGTATTTT. It is translated as CASSLGADRGTDTQYF. The full variable domain, in which reference TRBV11-2 and TRBJ2-3 provide the parts outside the CDR3, is EAGVAQSPRYKIIEKRQSVAFWCNPISGHATLYWYQQILGQGPKLLIQFQNNGVVDDSQLPKDRFSAERLKGVDSTLKIQPAKLEDSAVYLCASSLGADRGTDTQYFGPGTRLTVL.

This clone was counted between two and nine times. The chain employs TRBV5-4 and TRBJ2-7, with TRBD2 matching 8 bases. The CDR3 has 15 residues. Germline values: CDR1 SGHNT, CDR2 YYREEE (reference sequence). With 0 bases clipped from V and 3 bases from J, the junction kept 5 bases outside the gene matches. CDR3 region: CASSLGLAGFYEQYF. CDR3 DNA sequence: TGTGCCAGCAGCTTGGGTCTAGCGGGCTTCTACGAGCAGTACTTC.

This clone was detected once. This chain links TRBV4-1 with TRBJ2-2; D remains unclear. CDR1 is MGHRA and CDR2 is YSYEKL in the germline V gene. Trimming pared 0 bases from V and 8 bases from J, leaving 10 bases between. This CDR3 spans 14 amino acids. CDR3 sequence (DNA): TGCGCCAGCAGCCAAGAATGGGCTACGGGGGAGCTGTTTTTT. It yields the protein CASSQEWATGELFF.

This chain uses TRBV6-1 with TRBJ1-1; a possible D gene is TRBD1 (5 bases). Germline assignment: CDR1 MNHNS and CDR2 SASEGT. V lost 2 bases to trimming and J lost 5 bases, with 15 bases between them. This CDR3 spans 15 amino acids. The CDR3 is CASSEPRAGRTEAFF. In DNA, the CDR3 is TGTGCCAGCAGTGAACCCCGTGCAGGGAGGACTGAAGCTTTCTTT.

The V gene is TRBV6-5, the J gene TRBJ2-2, with a possible D match to TRBD1 (6 bases). CDR1 is MNHEY, CDR2 SVGAGI, per germline. The CDR3 has 15 amino acids. V shed 2 bases and J shed 5 bases, with 12 bases lying between them. CDR3 protein: CASSYLTGLTGELFF. DNA of the CDR3: TGTGCCAGCAGTTACCTAACAGGGTTGACCGGGGAGCTGTTTTTT.

J is TRBJ1-1 and V is TRBV6-1; tentative D call: TRBD1 (5 bases). The germline V gene has CDR1 MNHNS and CDR2 SASEGT. This CDR3 is built from 12 residues. V lost 5 bases and J 5 bases, leaving 9 bases between the germline ends. The CDR3 loop reads CASSRRETEAFF. The CDR3 nucleotides read TGTGCCAGCAGTCGCAGGGAAACTGAAGCTTTCTTT.

In its sample, this clone was seen a few times. The CDR3 DNA reads TGTGCCAGCAGTGAGTACACAGATACGCAGTATTTT. Protein: CASSEYTDTQYF. V gene TRBV2 combines with J gene TRBJ2-3; no firm D call. Trimming shortened V by 3 bases and J by 2 bases, and 3 bases separated the two germline ends. CDR1 is SNHLY, CDR2 FYNNEI, per germline. CDR3 length equals 12 residues.

The genes are TRBV28 and TRBJ2-2; TRBD2 is a possible D gene (6 bases). The CDR3 is 13 residues long. From germline, CDR1 is MDHEN and CDR2 SYDVKM. CDR3 DNA: TGTGCGAGCCGGGACTCCAACACCGGGGAGCTGTTTTTT. This gives the protein CASRDSNTGELFF. Combining the CDR3 with reference TRBV28 and TRBJ2-2 gives the whole variable domain DVKVTQSSRYLVKRTGEKVFLECVQDMDHENMFWYRQDPGLGLRLIYFSYDVKMKEKGDIPEGYSVSREKKERFSLILESASTNQTSMYLCASRDSNTGELFFGEGSRLTVL.

The rearrangement links TRBV7-9 to TRBJ2-1; TRBD2 matches 8 bases. J was trimmed by 0 bases and V by 7 bases; bases with no gene match: 11. Germline V gene lookup returns CDR1 SEHNR and CDR2 FQNEAQ (reference sequence). The length of the CDR3 is 17 residues. CDR3 DNA sequence: TGTGCCAGCACCATCGGGTGGCGGGGGGTCTCCTACAATGAGCAGTTCTTC. Translation: CASTIGWRGVSYNEQFF.

The rearrangement uses TRBV25-1 and TRBJ1-2, with D perhaps TRBD1 (6 bases). Germline CDR1 reads MGHDK; CDR2 reads SYGVNS. The V and J ends lost 6 bases and 4 bases respectively, with 12 bases between them. There are 13 residues in the CDR3. The CDR3 protein is CASSLGALYGYTF. CDR3 DNA: TGTGCCAGCAGCCTGGGGGCCCTCTATGGCTACACCTTC.

The chain is built from TRBV7-2 and TRBJ2-7; TRBD2 aligns across 8 bases. The CDR3 extends over 14 amino acids. The germline V gene encodes CDR1 SGHTA and CDR2 FQGNSA. The V segment lost 5 bases and the J segment 2 bases; nucleotides outside the gene matches: 5. CDR3 residues: CASSSSGVTYEQYF. In DNA, the CDR3 is TGTGCCAGCAGCAGTAGCGGGGTAACCTACGAGCAGTACTTC.

This chain uses TRBV18 with TRBJ1-3, with D uncertain. Trimming pared 6 bases from V and 2 bases from J, leaving 14 bases between. CDR3 size: 15 residues. Germline CDR1 reads KGHSH; CDR2 reads LQKENI. In DNA, the CDR3 is TGTGCCAGCTCGCCGCGGGTTCAAGCTGGAAACACCATATATTTT. Translation gives CASSPRVQAGNTIYF.

The rearrangement uses TRBV28 and TRBJ2-3; a possible D gene is TRBD2 (6 bases). The CDR3 totals 16 residues. The germline V gene has CDR1 MDHEN and CDR2 SYDVKM. Trimming removed 1 base at V and 0 bases at J, with 11 bases between. CDR3 nucleotides: TGTGCCAGCAGTTTATCTTCTAGCGTCAGCACAGATACGCAGTATTTT. Its protein is CASSLSSSVSTDTQYF. The whole variable domain, remainder taken from reference TRBV28 and TRBJ2-3, is DVKVTQSSRYLVKRTGEKVFLECVQDMDHENMFWYRQDPGLGLRLIYFSYDVKMKEKGDIPEGYSVSREKKERFSLILESASTNQTSMYLCASSLSSSVSTDTQYFGPGTRLTVL.

The V gene is TRBV28, the J gene TRBJ2-3; the match to TRBD1 covers 8 bases. J lost 5 bases, V lost 7 bases, and 8 bases had no gene match. This CDR3 is built from 14 residues. CDR1 is MDHEN and CDR2 is SYDVKM in the germline V gene. The CDR3 sequence: CASMSPTGGDTQYF. The CDR3 DNA reads as TGTGCCAGCATGTCCCCCACAGGGGGAGATACGCAGTATTTT.

This chain joins TRBV28 and TRBJ2-1, with 10 bases aligning to TRBD2. Per the germline V gene, CDR1 is MDHEN and CDR2 is SYDVKM. This CDR3 spans 16 amino acids. Trimming took 8 bases from V and 4 from J; bases not matched to a gene: 11. In DNA form, the CDR3 reads TGTGCCAGCTTCCCCTCCGGACTAGCGGTGTACAATGAGCAGTTCTTC. Translating it yields CASFPSGLAVYNEQFF.

The chain joins TRBV6-5 to TRBJ2-1; TRBD2 aligns across 7 bases. V trimming: 6 bases; J trimming: 6 bases; junction bases outside the gene matches: 5. CDR3 length: 13 amino acids. Germline CDR1 reads MNHEY; CDR2 reads SVGAGI. The CDR3 nucleotides are TGTGCCAGCAGCCCCCGACTAGCCAATGAGCAGTTCTTC. This sequence encodes CASSPRLANEQFF.